This entry lists 13 T cell receptor beta chains sequenced from one sample in a study of graft-versus-host responses after intestinal transplantation. Intraepithelial and lamina propria lymphocytes were isolated from graft specimens. Measured with immunoSEQ multiplex PCR; TCRdb has only the in-frame clones, and not every one. The sample records some 10,000 clones, roughly 80% being singletons. Sequencing was performed on ileum tissue, taken 23 days after intestinal transplant. These receptors were collected from a human patient who received an intestinal transplant, so some T cells may come from the graft donor.

This clone appeared a few times. The chain couples TRBV20-1 to TRBJ1-4; unclear D gene. This CDR3 has 10 residues. V lost 5 bases, J lost 8 bases, and 6 bases lay in between. The germline gives CDR1 DFQATT, CDR2 SNEGSKA (reference sequence). CDR3 nucleotides: TGCAGTGCTCTGGAAGAAAAACTGTTTTTT. Translated: CSALEEKLFF.

The chain uses TRBV27 and TRBJ2-1; 14 bases are a match to TRBD2. CDR1 is MNHEY, CDR2 SMNVEV, per germline (reference sequence). CDR3 length equals 15 residues. With 6 bases clipped from V and 7 bases from J, the junction kept 5 bases outside the gene matches. In nucleotides, the CDR3 is TGTGCCAGCAGCCTGGGGACTAGCGGGAGAAATGAGCAGTTCTTC. Translating gives CASSLGTSGRNEQFF.

The chain carries TRBV21-1 and TRBJ2-1; the table calls TRBD2, which could not be checked here. TRBV21-1 is designated a pseudogene. There are 21 residues in the CDR3. The chain's CDR3 is CASSKPTGLAPVTSIDNEQFF. DNA for the CDR3: TGTGCCAGCAGCAAACCTACAGGACTTGCGCCGGTGACTAGCATTGACAATGAGCAGTTCTTC.

V is TRBV27 and J is TRBJ2-7; 9 positions agree with TRBD1. The J segment lost 0 bases and the V segment lost 6 bases, leaving 9 bases of the junction unmatched. The CDR3 runs 16 residues. Germline values: CDR1 MNHEY, CDR2 SMNVEV (reference sequence). The CDR3 sequence: CASRPRTGQGSYEQYF. The CDR3 bases are TGTGCCAGCAGGCCTCGAACGGGACAGGGCTCCTACGAGCAGTACTTC.

The gene calls are TRBV28 and TRBJ2-7, with TRBD2 as a possible D gene (6 bases). Trimming pared 9 bases from V and 4 bases from J, leaving 16 bases between. Germline CDR1 reads MDHEN; CDR2 reads SYDVKM. The length of the CDR3 is 13 residues. CDR3 sequence reads: CASRDPRGYEQYF. DNA for the CDR3: TGTGCCAGTAGGGACCCGCGGGGTTACGAGCAGTACTTC.

The chain carries TRBV4-1 and TRBJ2-5; 7 bases align to TRBD1. The germline V gene encodes CDR1 MGHRA and CDR2 YSYEKL. With 1 base clipped from V and 4 bases from J, the junction kept 3 bases outside the gene matches. The CDR3 spans 14 residues. The CDR3 DNA reads TGCGCCAGCAGCCAAGGGGACAGACTAGAGACCCAGTACTTC. It yields the protein CASSQGDRLETQYF.

This clone was observed once. The gene calls are TRBV6-1 and TRBJ2-3; D may be TRBD2 (6 bases). Germline CDR1 MNHNS, CDR2 SASEGT. CDR3 length equals 15 residues. The V end lost 2 bases, the J end lost 7 bases, and 16 bases lay between the germline ends. CDR3 in DNA: TGTGCCAGCAGTGAATTGGAGGGCCCCCCGTATACGCAGTATTTT. Encoded protein: CASSELEGPPYTQYF.

This clone turned up a few times. The CDR3 DNA reads as TGTGCCAGCAGTTTTTCAGTGGATGCGAACACTGAAGCTTTCTTT. Its translation is CASSFSVDANTEAFF. The J gene is TRBJ1-1, the V gene TRBV6-5; D is ambiguous. Germline V gene sequence: CDR1 MNHEY, CDR2 SVGAGI. Trimming left V 4 bases short and J 1 base short, with 13 bases between. The CDR3 extends over 15 amino acids.

The chain recombines TRBV10-3 with TRBJ2-7; the match to TRBD1 covers 7 bases. The CDR3 length is 17 residues. The junction had 9 bases not matched to a gene; V was cut back by 1 base and J by 0 bases. CDR1 and CDR2 (germline): ENHRY, SYGVKD. This CDR3 reads CAISEFLQGYISYEQYF. DNA for the CDR3: TGTGCCATCAGTGAGTTCCTACAGGGGTATATCTCCTACGAGCAGTACTTC.

The CDR3 DNA reads TGTGCCAGCAGGTGGACTAGAGGGCCCGGGGAGCTGTTTTTT. Its translation: CASRWTRGPGELFF. This sequence joins TRBV2 and TRBJ2-2, with 7 positions matching TRBD2. V gave up 6 bases and J gave up 6 bases; unmatched junction bases: 7. CDR3 length: 14 residues. Germline V gene lookup returns CDR1 SNHLY and CDR2 FYNNEI.

In its sample, this clone ranks as large. The chain combines TRBV7-8 with TRBJ2-2; possible D gene TRBD2, 5 bases. CDR1 and CDR2 from the germline V gene are SGHVS and FQNEAQ. The CDR3 is 18 amino acids. V was pared by 2 bases and J by 0 bases, with 16 bases between. The CDR3: CASSLYRAPGTNTGELFF. The CDR3, as DNA: TGTGCCAGCAGCTTATACAGAGCCCCGGGGACGAACACCGGGGAGCTGTTTTTT.

This clone was picked up a small number of times. The rearrangement uses TRBV19 and TRBJ2-2; the D gene is possibly TRBD2 (6 bases). The CDR3 covers 14 residues. V lost 5 bases and J lost 5, with 12 bases in between. Germline lookup yields CDR1 LNHDA and CDR2 SQIVND (reference sequence). The CDR3 nucleotides are TGTGCCAGTAGTTATACGGACTATACCGGGGAGCTGTTTTTT. Its translation is CASSYTDYTGELFF.

This sequence joins TRBV27 and TRBJ2-1; D possibly corresponds to TRBD2 (5 bases). The CDR3 sequence is 15 residues long. V was pared by 5 bases and J by 1 base, with 12 bases between. Germline values: CDR1 MNHEY, CDR2 SMNVEV (reference sequence). CDR3 sequence reads: CASSPPGWSYNEQFF. The CDR3 DNA follows: TGTGCCAGCAGTCCCCCGGGATGGTCCTACAATGAGCAGTTCTTC.